Following are 13 T cell receptor beta chains from one sample sequenced in a study of blood T cell repertoires in COVID-19. Here immunoSEQ multiplex PCR was the method, and the copy in TCRdb shows in-frame clones only, minus some. The sample shows roughly 250,000 clones, about four fifths of them seen only once. The specimen sequenced was peripheral blood. These TCRs come from a man aged 50-60 years with acute or convalescent COVID-19.

The chain is built from TRBV5-8 and TRBJ1-4; D gene ambiguous. Germline CDR1 SGHTS, CDR2 YDEGEE. There are 15 residues in the CDR3. V lost 0 bases to trimming and J lost 7 bases, with 13 bases between them. The CDR3: CASSLEQEEGEKLFF. Here the CDR3 DNA reads TGTGCCAGCAGCTTGGAGCAGGAGGAAGGTGAAAAACTGTTTTTT.

The chain has TRBV5-4 and TRBJ1-1, with D possibly matching TRBD1 (6 bases). The CDR3 contains 15 residues. With 0 bases removed from V and 0 bases from J, the gap between germline ends came to 9 bases. Per germline, CDR1 SGHNT and CDR2 YYREEE (reference sequence). The CDR3 nucleotides read TGTGCCAGCAGCTTGGGGACAGCAATGAACACTGAAGCTTTCTTT. Encoded protein: CASSLGTAMNTEAFF.

The genes are TRBV20-1 and TRBJ2-7, with 8 positions matching TRBD2. Trimming took 3 bases from V and 5 from J; bases not matched to a gene: 3. The germline V gene encodes CDR1 DFQATT and CDR2 SNEGSKA (reference sequence). The CDR3 runs to 12 residues. The CDR3 is CSASSAGDEQYF. In DNA, the CDR3 is TGCAGTGCTAGTTCAGCGGGAGACGAGCAGTACTTC.

The chain employs TRBV9 and TRBJ1-1; weak D call: TRBD1 (5 bases). From germline, CDR1 is SGDLS and CDR2 YYNGEE. CDR3 length: 15 residues. Trimming took off 5 bases at V and 0 bases at J, with 14 bases between the two ends. CDR3 DNA: TGTGCCAGCAGTCTCTCTGGGGCGGTGAACACTGAAGCTTTCTTT. Amino acids: CASSLSGAVNTEAFF. The whole variable domain, filled in from reference TRBV9 and TRBJ1-1, reads DSGVTQTPKHLITATGQRVTLRCSPRSGDLSVYWYQQSLDQGLQFLIQYYNGEERAKGNILERFSAQQFPDLHSELNLSSLELGDSALYFCASSLSGAVNTEAFFGQGTRLTVV.

This chain uses TRBV5-6 with TRBJ2-7; 8 nucleotides match TRBD1. The CDR3 runs 15 residues. V was clipped by 1 base and J by 3 bases; unmatched bases: 6. Germline values: CDR1 SGHDT, CDR2 YYEEEE. Written as DNA, the CDR3 is TGTGCCAGCAGCTTGTCAGGGGGCCGGAGCTACGAGCAGTACTTC. Its protein product is CASSLSGGRSYEQYF.

V gene TRBV10-3 combines with J gene TRBJ2-7; D possibly corresponds to TRBD1 (6 bases). V was pared by 8 bases and J by 4 bases, with 15 bases between. The CDR3 is 13 residues long. Germline lookup yields CDR1 ENHRY and CDR2 SYGVKD. In DNA form, the CDR3 reads TGTGCCATCGCGGACAGAGGTGCTTACGAGCAGTACTTC. Translating gives CAIADRGAYEQYF.

The V and J genes are TRBV6-6 and TRBJ1-2, with a weak D call TRBD1 (6 bases). Germline V gives CDR1 MNHNY, CDR2 SVGAGI (reference sequence). V lost 5 bases, J lost 8 bases, and 18 bases lay in between. The CDR3 is 14 residues long. The CDR3 DNA reads TGTGCCAGCAGTCCCCAACCCGAGGGGGGGGGCTACACCTTC. Translation: CASSPQPEGGGYTF.

The chain links TRBV27 to TRBJ1-6; D possibly corresponds to TRBD1 (5 bases). V lost 2 bases to trimming and J lost 0 bases, with 8 bases between them. Germline CDR1 reads MNHEY; CDR2 reads SMNVEV (reference sequence). The CDR3 spans 16 residues. The CDR3 loop reads CASSLRGNSYNSPLHF. CDR3 sequence (DNA): TGTGCCAGCAGTTTAAGGGGCAACTCCTATAATTCACCCCTCCACTTT.

This sequence joins TRBV30 and TRBJ1-5; the D is unclear. Trimming removed 0 bases from V and 2 bases from J, with 17 bases in between. Germline values: CDR1 GTSNPN, CDR2 SVGIG (reference sequence). The CDR3 runs to 17 residues. CDR3 region: CAWSVRGYRWGNQPQHF. Here the CDR3 DNA reads TGTGCCTGGAGTGTACGAGGGTACAGATGGGGCAATCAGCCCCAGCATTTT.

The chain couples TRBV6-1 to TRBJ1-5; TRBD1 matches 7 bases. The germline V gene encodes CDR1 MNHNS and CDR2 SASEGT. Trimming removed 4 bases from V and 2 bases from J; junction bases left unmatched: 5. The length of the CDR3 is 15 residues. CDR3 in DNA: TGTGCCAGCAGTGCCGGACAGGTTGGCAATCAGCCCCAGCATTTT. Translation gives CASSAGQVGNQPQHF.

The genes are TRBV10-1 and TRBJ1-5; D might be TRBD1 (5 bases). The ends were cut back, 10 bases at V and 1 base at J, with 11 bases in the middle. The CDR3 runs to 13 residues. Germline CDR1 is WNHNN and CDR2 is SYGVQD (reference sequence). The CDR3 DNA is TGCGCCACAAGGACAAGAAGCAATCAGCCCCAGCATTTT. Protein: CATRTRSNQPQHF.

The chain links TRBV10-3 to TRBJ1-2; a possible D gene is TRBD1 (5 bases). The CDR3 is 11 amino acids. From germline, CDR1 is ENHRY and CDR2 SYGVKD. V was cut by 10 bases and J by 7 bases, with 13 bases left in between. As DNA, the CDR3 is TGTGCCACCCTAGACAGAACTGGCTACACCTTC. Translated: CATLDRTGYTF.

V is TRBV15 and J is TRBJ2-5, with 11 positions matching TRBD1. V trimming: 3 bases; J trimming: 4 bases; junction bases outside the gene matches: 13. The CDR3 consists of 18 residues. The germline gives CDR1 LNHNV, CDR2 YYDKDF (reference sequence). The CDR3 coding sequence is TGTGCCACCAGCAGGGACAGGGGGCAGGCGAAAGGTGTAGAGACCCAGTACTTC. Translated, it gives CATSRDRGQAKGVETQYF.